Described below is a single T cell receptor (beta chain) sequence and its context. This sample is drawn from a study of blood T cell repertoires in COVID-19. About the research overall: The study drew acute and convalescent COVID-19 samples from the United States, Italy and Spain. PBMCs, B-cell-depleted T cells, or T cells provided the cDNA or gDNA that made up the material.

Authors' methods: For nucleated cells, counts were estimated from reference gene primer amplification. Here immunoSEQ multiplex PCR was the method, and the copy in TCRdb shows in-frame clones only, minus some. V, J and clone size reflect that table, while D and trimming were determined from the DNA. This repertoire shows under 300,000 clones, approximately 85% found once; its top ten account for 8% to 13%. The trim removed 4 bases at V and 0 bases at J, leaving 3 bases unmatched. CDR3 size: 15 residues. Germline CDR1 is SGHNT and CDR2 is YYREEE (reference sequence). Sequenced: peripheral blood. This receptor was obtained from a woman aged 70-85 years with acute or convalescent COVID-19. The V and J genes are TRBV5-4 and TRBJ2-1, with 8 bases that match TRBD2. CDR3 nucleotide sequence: TGTGCCAGCAGCCGAAGCGGGGGCTCCTACAATGAGCAGTTCTTC. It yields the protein CASSRSGGSYNEQFF.